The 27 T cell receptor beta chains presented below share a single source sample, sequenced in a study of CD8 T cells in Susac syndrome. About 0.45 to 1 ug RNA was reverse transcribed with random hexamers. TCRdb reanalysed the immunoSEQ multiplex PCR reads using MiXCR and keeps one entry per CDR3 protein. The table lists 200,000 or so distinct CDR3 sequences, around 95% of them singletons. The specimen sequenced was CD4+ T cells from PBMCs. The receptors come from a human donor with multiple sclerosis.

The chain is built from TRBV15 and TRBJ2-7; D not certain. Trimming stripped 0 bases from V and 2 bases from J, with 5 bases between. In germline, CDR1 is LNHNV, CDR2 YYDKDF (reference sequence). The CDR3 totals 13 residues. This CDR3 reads CATSRDRPYEQYF. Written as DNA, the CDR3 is TGTGCCACCAGCAGAGATCGGCCCTACGAGCAGTACTTC.

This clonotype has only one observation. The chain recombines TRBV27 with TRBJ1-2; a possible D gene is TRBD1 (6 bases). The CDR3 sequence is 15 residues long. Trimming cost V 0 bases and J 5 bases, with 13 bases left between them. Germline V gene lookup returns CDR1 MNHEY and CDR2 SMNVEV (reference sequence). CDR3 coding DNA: TGTGCCAGCAGTTTATCGCTGGGGGCGGGGTATGGCTACACCTTC. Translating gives CASSLSLGAGYGYTF.

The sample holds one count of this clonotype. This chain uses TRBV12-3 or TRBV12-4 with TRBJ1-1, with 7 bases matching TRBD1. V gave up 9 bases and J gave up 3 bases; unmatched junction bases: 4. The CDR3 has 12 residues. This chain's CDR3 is CASYRGDTEAFF. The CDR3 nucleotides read TGTGCCAGTTACAGGGGTGACACTGAAGCTTTCTTT.

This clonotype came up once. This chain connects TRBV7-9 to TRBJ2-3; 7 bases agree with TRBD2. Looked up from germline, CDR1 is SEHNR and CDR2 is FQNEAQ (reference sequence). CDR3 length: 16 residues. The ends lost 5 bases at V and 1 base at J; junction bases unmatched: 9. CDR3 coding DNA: TGTGCCAGCAGCCCTGGGGGTAGCGGGCGCACAGATACGCAGTATTTT. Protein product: CASSPGGSGRTDTQYF.

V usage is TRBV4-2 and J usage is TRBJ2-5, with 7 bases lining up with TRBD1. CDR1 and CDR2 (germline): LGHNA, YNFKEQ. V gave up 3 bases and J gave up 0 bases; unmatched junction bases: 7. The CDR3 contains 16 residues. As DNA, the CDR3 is TGTGCCAGCAGCCAGGCCGGGACAGCCTACCAAGAGACCCAGTACTTC. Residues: CASSQAGTAYQETQYF.

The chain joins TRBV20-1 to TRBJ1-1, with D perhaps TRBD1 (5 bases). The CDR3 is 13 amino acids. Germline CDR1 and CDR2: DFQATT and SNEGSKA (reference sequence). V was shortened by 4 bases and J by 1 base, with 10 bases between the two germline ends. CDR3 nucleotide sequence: TGCAGTGCTATAGGGACGGCGAACACTGAAGCTTTCTTT. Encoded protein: CSAIGTANTEAFF.

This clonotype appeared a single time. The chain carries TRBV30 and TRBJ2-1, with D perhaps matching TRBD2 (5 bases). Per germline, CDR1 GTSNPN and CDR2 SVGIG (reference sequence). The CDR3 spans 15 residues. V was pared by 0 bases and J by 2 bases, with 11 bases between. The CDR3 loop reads CAWSVSQRTYNEQFF. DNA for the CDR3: TGTGCCTGGAGTGTAAGCCAGCGGACCTACAATGAGCAGTTCTTC.

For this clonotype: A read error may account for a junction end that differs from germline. CDR3 residues: CSAREDWANTGELFF. CDR3 bases: TGCAGTGCTCGAGAGGACTGGGCGAACACCGGGGAGCTGTTTTTT. V gene TRBV20-1 combines with J gene TRBJ2-2, with D perhaps matching TRBD2 (5 bases). This CDR3 spans 15 amino acids. Germline-derived CDR1 and CDR2 are DFQATT and SNEGSKA (reference sequence).

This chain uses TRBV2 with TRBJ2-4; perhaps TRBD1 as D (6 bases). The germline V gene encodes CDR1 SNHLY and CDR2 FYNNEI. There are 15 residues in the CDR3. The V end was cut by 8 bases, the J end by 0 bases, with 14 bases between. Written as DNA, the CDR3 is TGTGCCAGCCTCCGAGCAGGGGTAGCCAAAAACATTCAGTACTTC. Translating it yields CASLRAGVAKNIQYF.

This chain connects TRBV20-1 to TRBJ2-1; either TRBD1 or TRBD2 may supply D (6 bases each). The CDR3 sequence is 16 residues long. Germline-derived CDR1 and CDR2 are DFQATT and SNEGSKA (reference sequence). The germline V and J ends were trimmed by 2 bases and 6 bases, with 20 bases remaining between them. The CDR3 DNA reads TGCAGTGCTAGAATTGGGGGGCCACCTCGCTTCAATGAGCAGTTCTTC. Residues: CSARIGGPPRFNEQFF.

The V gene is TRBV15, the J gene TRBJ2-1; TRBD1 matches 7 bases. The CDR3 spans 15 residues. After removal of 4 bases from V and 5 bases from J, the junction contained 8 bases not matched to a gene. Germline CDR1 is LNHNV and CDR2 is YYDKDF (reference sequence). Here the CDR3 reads CATSTFDRVHNEQFF. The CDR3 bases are TGTGCCACCAGCACCTTTGACAGGGTTCACAATGAGCAGTTCTTC.

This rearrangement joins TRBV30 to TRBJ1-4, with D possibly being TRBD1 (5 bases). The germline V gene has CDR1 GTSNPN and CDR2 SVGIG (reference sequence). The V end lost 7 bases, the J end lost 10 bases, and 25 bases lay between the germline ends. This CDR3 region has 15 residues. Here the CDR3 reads CALTGRGPSGGKLFF. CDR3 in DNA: TGTGCCTTGACGGGACGAGGCCCTTCTGGGGGAAAACTGTTTTTT. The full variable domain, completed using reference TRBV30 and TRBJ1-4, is SQTIHQWPATLVQPVGSPLSLECTVEGTSNPNLYWYRQAAGRGLQLLFYSVGIGQISSEVPQNLSASRPQDRQFILSSKKLLLSDSGFYLCALTGRGPSGGKLFFGSGTQLSVL.

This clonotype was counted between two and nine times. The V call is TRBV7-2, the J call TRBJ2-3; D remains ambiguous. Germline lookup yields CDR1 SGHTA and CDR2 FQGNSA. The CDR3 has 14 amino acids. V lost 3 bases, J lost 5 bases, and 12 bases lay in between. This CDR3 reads CASSFPPSLDTQYF. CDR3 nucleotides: TGTGCCAGCAGCTTTCCCCCTAGTTTAGATACGCAGTATTTT.

The chain's CDR3 is CASSVGLGTDYNEQFF. CDR3 coding DNA: TGTGCCAGCAGCGTAGGGCTTGGGACAGACTACAATGAGCAGTTCTTC. V is TRBV9 and J is TRBJ2-1, with 7 bases lining up with TRBD1. CDR1 and CDR2 (germline): SGDLS, YYNGEE. This CDR3 is built from 16 residues. V gave up 0 bases and J gave up 3 bases; unmatched junction bases: 6. The full variable domain, in which reference TRBV9 and TRBJ2-1 provide the parts outside the CDR3, is DSGVTQTPKHLITATGQRVTLRCSPRSGDLSVYWYQQSLDQGLQFLIQYYNGEERAKGNILERFSAQQFPDLHSELNLSSLELGDSALYFCASSVGLGTDYNEQFFGPGTRLTVL.

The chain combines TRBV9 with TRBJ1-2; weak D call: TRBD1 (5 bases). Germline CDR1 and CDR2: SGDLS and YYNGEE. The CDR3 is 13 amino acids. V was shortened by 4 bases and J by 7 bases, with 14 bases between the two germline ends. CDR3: CASSTGPTFGYTF. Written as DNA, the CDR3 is TGTGCCAGCAGCACGGGACCCACCTTTGGCTACACCTTC.

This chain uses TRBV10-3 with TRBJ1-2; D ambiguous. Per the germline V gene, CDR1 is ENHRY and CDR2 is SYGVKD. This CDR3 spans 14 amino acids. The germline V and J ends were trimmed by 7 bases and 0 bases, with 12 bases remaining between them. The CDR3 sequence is CAIKLDGTNYGYTF. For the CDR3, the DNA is TGTGCCATCAAGTTGGACGGCACTAACTATGGCTACACCTTC.

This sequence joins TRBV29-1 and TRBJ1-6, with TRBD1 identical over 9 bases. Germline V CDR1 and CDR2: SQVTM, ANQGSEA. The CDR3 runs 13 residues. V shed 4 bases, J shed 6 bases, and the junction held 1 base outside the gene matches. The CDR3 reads CSVGDRVNSPLHF. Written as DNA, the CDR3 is TGCAGCGTTGGGGACAGGGTTAATTCACCCCTCCACTTT.

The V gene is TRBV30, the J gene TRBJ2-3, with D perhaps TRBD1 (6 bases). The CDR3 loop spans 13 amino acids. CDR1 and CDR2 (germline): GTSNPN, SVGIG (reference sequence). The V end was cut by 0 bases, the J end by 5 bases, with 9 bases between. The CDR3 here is CAWSVGGEDTQYF. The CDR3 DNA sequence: TGTGCCTGGAGTGTAGGGGGTGAAGATACGCAGTATTTT.

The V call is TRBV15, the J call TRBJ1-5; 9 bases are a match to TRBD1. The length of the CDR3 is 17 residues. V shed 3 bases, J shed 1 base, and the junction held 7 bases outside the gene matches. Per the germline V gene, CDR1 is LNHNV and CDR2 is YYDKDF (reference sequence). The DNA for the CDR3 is TGTGCCACCAGCAGCGGACAGGGGCTGAGAAGCAATCAGCCCCAGCATTTT. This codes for CATSSGQGLRSNQPQHF. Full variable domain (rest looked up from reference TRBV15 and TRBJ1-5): DAMVIQNPRYQVTQFGKPVTLSCSQTLNHNVMYWYQQKSSQAPKLLFHYYDKDFNNEADTPDNFQSRRPNTSFCFLDIRSPGLGDTAMYLCATSSGQGLRSNQPQHFGDGTRLSIL.

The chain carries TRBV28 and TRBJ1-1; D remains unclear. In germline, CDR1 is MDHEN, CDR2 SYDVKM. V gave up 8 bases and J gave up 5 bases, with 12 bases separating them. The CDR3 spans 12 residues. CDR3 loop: CASWGRYTEAFF. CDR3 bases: TGTGCCAGCTGGGGTAGATATACTGAAGCTTTCTTT.

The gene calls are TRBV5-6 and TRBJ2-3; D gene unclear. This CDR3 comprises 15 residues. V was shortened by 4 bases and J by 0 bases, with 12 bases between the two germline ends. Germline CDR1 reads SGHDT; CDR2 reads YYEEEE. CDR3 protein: CASSRSPVSTDTQYF. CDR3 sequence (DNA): TGTGCCAGCAGCCGATCTCCAGTGAGCACAGATACGCAGTATTTT. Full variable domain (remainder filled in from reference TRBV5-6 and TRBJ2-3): DAGVTQSPTHLIKTRGQQVTLRCSPKSGHDTVSWYQQALGQGPQFIFQYYEEEERQRGNFPDRFSGHQFPNYSSELNVNALLLGDSALYLCASSRSPVSTDTQYFGPGTRLTVL.

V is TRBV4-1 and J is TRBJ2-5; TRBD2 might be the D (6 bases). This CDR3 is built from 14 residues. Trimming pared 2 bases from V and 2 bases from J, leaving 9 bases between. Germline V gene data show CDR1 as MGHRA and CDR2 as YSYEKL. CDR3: CASSQWREQETQYF. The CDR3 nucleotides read TGCGCCAGCAGCCAATGGCGGGAACAAGAGACCCAGTACTTC.

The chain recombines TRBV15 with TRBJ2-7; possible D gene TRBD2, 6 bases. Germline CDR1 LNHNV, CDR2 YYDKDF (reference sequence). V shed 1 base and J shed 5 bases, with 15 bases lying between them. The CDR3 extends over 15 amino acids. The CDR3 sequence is CATSRAGDGGHEQYF. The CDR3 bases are TGTGCCACCAGCAGAGCGGGGGACGGAGGCCACGAGCAGTACTTC.

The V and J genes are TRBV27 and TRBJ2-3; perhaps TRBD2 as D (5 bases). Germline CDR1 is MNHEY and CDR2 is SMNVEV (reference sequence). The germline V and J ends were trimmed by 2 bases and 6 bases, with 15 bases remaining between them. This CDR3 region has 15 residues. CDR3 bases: TGTGCCAGCAGTTTACAGCCTCTATCGGGGGATACGCAGTATTTT. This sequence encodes CASSLQPLSGDTQYF.

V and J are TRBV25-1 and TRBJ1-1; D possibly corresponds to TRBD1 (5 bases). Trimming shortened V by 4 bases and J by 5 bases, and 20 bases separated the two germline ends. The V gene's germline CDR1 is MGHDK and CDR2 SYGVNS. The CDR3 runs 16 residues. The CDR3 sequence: CASSGGRAGKGTEAFF. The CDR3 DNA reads TGTGCCAGCAGTGGAGGTCGGGCAGGGAAGGGGACTGAAGCTTTCTTT.

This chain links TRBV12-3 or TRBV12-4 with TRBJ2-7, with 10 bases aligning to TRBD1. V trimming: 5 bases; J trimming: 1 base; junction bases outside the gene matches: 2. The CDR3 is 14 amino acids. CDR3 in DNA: TGTGCCAGCAGTCCGGGACAGGGGTCCTACGAGCAGTACTTC. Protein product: CASSPGQGSYEQYF.

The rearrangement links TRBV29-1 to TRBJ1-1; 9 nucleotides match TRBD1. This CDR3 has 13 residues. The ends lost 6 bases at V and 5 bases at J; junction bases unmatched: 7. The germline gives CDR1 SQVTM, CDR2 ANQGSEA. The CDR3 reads CSVDRGLETEAFF. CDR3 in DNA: TGCAGCGTGGACAGGGGTTTGGAGACTGAAGCTTTCTTT. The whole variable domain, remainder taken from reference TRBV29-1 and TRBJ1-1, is SAVISQKPSRDICQRGTSLTIQCQVDSQVTMMFWYRQQPGQSLTLIATANQGSEATYESGFVIDKFPISRPNLTFSTLTVSNMSPEDSSIYLCSVDRGLETEAFFGQGTRLTVV.